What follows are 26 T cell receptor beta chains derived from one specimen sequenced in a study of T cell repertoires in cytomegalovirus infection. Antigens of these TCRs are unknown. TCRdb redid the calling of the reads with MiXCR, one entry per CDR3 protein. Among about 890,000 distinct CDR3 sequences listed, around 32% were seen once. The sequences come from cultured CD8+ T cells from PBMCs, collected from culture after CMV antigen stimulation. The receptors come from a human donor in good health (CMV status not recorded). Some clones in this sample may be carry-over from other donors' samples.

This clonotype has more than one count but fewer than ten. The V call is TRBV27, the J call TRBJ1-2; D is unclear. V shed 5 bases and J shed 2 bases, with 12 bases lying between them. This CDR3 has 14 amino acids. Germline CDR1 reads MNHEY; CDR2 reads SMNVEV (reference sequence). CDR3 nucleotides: TGTGCCAGCAGTCACCGGGGTGACAACTATGGCTACACCTTC. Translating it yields CASSHRGDNYGYTF.

The CDR3 DNA follows: TGTGCCAGCAGCTTGGTAACTAGCGGGGGTAACAATGAGCAGTTCTTC. Translating it yields CASSLVTSGGNNEQFF. The chain links TRBV5-5 to TRBJ2-1; TRBD2 matches at 11 bases. Losses at the gene ends were 0 bases for V and 5 bases for J; bases not matched to a gene: 4. Germline V gene sequence: CDR1 SGHKS, CDR2 YYEKEE (reference sequence). The CDR3 loop spans 16 amino acids.

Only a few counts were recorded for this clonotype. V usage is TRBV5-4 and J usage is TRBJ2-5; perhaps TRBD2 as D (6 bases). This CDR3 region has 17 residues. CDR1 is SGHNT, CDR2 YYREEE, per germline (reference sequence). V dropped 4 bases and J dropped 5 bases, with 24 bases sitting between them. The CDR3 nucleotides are TGTGCCAGCAGCCGCATCCCCGGGACTCGCCCTTCCGAGACCCAGTACTTC. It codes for CASSRIPGTRPSETQYF.

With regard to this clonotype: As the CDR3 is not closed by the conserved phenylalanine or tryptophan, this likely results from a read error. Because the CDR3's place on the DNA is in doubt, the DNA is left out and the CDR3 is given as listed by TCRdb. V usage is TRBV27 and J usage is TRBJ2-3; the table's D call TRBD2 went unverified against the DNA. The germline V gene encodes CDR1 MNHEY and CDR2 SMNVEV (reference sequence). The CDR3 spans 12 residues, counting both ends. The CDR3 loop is CASSFPGGRALI.

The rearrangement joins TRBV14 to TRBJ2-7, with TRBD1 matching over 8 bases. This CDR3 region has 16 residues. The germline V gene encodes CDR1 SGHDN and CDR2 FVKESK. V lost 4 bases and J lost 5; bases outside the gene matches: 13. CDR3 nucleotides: TGTGCCAGCAGCCTTACATTCTGGACAGGGTTACACGAGCAGTACTTC. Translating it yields CASSLTFWTGLHEQYF.

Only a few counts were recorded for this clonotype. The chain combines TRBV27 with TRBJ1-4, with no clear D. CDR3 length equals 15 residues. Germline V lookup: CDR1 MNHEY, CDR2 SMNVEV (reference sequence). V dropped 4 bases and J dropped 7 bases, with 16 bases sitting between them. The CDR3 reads CASSSYAGWSEKLFF. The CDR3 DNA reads TGTGCCAGCAGTTCGTATGCGGGCTGGAGTGAAAAACTGTTTTTT.

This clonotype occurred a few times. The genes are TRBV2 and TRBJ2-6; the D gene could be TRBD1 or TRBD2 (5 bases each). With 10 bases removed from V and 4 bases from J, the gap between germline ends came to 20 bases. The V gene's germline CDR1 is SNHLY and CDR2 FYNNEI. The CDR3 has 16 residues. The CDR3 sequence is CANRLQRDGGANVLTF. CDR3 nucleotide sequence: TGTGCCAACCGTTTGCAACGGGACGGCGGGGCCAACGTCCTGACTTTC.

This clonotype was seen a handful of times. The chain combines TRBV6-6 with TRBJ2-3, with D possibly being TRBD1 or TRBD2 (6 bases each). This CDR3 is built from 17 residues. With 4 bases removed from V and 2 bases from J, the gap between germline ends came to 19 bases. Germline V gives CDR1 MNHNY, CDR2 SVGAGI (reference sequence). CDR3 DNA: TGTGCCAGCAGTTCCTCTCTGAACGGGGGCCCCACAGATACGCAGTATTTT. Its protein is CASSSSLNGGPTDTQYF.

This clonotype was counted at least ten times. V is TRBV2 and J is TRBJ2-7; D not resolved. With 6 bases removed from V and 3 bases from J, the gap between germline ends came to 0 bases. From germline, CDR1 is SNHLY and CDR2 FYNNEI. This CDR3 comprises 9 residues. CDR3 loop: CASSYEQYV. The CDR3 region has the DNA TGTGCCAGCAGCTACGAGCAGTACGTC.

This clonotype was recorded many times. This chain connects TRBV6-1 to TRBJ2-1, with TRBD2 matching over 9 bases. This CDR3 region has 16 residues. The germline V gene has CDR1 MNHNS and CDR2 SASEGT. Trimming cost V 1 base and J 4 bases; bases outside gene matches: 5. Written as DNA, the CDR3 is TGTGCCAGCAGTGAAGAAGGAGCGGGGGGATACAATGAGCAGTTCTTC. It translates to CASSEEGAGGYNEQFF.

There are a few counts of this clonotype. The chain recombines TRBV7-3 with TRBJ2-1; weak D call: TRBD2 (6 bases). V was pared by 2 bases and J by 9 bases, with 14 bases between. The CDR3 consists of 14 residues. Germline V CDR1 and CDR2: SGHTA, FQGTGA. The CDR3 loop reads CASSLEGLQPEQFF. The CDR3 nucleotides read TGTGCCAGCAGCTTAGAGGGACTTCAGCCTGAGCAGTTCTTC.

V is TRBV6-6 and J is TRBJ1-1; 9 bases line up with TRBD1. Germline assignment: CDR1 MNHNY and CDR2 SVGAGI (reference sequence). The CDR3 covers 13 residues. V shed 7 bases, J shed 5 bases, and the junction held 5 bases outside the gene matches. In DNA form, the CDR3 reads TGTGCCAGCATTCGGACAGGGGAGACTGAAGCTTTCTTT. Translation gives CASIRTGETEAFF.

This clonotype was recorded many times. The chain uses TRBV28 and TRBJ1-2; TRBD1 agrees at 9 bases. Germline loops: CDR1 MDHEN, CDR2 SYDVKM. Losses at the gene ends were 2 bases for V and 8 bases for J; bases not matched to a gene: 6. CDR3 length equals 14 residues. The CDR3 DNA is TGTGCCAGCAGTTTACCCCTGACAGGGGGAGGCTACACCTTC. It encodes CASSLPLTGGGYTF.

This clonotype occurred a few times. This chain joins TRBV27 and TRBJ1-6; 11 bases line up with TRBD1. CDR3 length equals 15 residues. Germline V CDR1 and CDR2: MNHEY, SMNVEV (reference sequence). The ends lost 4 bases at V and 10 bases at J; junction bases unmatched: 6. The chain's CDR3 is CASSSGQGARSPLHF. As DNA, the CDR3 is TGTGCCAGCAGTTCCGGACAGGGGGCTCGGTCACCCCTCCACTTT.

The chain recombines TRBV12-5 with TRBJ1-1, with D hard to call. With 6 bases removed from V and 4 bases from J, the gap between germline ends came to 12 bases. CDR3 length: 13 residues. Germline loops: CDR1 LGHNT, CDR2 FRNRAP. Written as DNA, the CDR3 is TGTGCTAGTGGAACCGGGTCGACCACTGAAGCTTTCTTT. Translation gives CASGTGSTTEAFF.

This CDR3 reads CASSLGTRLEGAEKLFF. The CDR3 DNA sequence: TGTGCCAGCAGCTTGGGGACGCGCCTTGAGGGTGCGGAAAAACTGTTTTTT. The V and J genes are TRBV3-1 and TRBJ1-4, with D maybe TRBD1 (5 bases). The CDR3 runs 17 residues. Germline CDR1 and CDR2: LGHDT and YNNKEL (reference sequence). With 5 bases removed from V and 8 bases from J, the gap between germline ends came to 24 bases.

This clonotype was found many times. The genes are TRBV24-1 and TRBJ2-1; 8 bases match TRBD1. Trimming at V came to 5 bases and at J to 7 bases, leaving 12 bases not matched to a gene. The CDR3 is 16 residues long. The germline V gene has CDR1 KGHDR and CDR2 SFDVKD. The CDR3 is CATSGPGQVSFNEQFF. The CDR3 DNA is TGTGCCACCAGTGGGCCGGGACAGGTTTCTTTTAATGAGCAGTTCTTC.

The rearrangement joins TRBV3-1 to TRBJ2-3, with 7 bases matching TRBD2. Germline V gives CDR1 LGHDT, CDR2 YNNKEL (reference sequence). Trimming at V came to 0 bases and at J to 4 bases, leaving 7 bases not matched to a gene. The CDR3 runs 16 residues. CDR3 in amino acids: CASSQDELALADTQYF. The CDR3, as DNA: TGTGCCAGCAGCCAAGATGAACTAGCGTTGGCAGATACGCAGTATTTT.

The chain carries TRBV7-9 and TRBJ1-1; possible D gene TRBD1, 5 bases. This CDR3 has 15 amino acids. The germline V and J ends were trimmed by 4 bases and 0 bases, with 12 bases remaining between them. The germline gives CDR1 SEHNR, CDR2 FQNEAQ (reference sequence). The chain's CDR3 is CASSSPRTMNTEAFF. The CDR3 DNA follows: TGTGCCAGCAGCTCTCCCAGGACAATGAACACTGAAGCTTTCTTT. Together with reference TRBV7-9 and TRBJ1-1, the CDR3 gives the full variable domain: DTGVSQNPRHKITKRGQNVTFRCDPISEHNRLYWYRQTLGQGPEFLTYFQNEAQLEKSRLLSDRFSAERPKGSFSTLEIQRTEQGDSAMYLCASSSPRTMNTEAFFGQGTRLTVV.

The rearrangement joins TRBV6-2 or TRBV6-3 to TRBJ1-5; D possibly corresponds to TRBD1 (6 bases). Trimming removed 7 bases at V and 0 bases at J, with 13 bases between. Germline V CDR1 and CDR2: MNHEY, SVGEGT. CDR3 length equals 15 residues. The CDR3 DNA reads TGTGCCAGCACCGAAGGGGACACTAGCAATCAGCCCCAGCATTTT. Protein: CASTEGDTSNQPQHF.

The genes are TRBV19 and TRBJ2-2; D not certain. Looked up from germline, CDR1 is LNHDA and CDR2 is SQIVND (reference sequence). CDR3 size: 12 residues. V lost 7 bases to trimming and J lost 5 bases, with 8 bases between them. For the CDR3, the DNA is TGTGCCAGTAAGGATTCTACCGGGGAGCTGTTTTTT. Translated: CASKDSTGELFF. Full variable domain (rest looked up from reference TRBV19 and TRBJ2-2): DGGITQSPKYLFRKEGQNVTLSCEQNLNHDAMYWYRQDPGQGLRLIYYSQIVNDFQKGDIAEGYSVSREKKESFPLTVTSAQKNPTAFYLCASKDSTGELFFGEGSRLTVL.

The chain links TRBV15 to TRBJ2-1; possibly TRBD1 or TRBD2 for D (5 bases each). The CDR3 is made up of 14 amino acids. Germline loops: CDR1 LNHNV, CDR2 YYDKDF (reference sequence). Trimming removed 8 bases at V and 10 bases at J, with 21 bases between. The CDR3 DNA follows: TGTGCCACCTCCCTAACCGGGACGGCGAGGGAGCAGTTCTTC. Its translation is CATSLTGTAREQFF.

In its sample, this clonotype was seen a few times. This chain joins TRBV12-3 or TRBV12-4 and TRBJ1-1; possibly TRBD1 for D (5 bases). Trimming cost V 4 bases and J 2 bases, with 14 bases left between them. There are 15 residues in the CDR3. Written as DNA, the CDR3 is TGTGCCAGCAGTTCAGTCAGGGTAACTAACACTGAAGCTTTCTTT. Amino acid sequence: CASSSVRVTNTEAFF.

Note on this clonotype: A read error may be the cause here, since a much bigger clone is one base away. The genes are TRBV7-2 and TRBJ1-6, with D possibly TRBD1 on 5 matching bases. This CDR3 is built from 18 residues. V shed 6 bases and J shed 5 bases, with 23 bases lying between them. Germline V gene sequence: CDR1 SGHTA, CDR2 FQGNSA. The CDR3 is CASRLRPLIREDNSPLHF. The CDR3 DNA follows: TGTGCCAGCAGATTACGGCCCCTAATCAGGGAGGATAATTCACCCCTCCACTTT.

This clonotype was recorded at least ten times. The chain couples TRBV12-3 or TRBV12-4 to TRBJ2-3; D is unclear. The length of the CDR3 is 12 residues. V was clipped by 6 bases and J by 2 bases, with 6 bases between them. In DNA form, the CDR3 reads TGTGCCAGCAGCCCCTACACAGATACGCAGTATTTT. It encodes CASSPYTDTQYF.

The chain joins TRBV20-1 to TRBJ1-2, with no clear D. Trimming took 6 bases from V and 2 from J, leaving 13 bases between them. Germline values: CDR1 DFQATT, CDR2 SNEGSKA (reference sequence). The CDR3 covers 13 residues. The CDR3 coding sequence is TGCAGTGCAGATCTGGAGGAGAACTATGGCTACACCTTC. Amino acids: CSADLEENYGYTF.